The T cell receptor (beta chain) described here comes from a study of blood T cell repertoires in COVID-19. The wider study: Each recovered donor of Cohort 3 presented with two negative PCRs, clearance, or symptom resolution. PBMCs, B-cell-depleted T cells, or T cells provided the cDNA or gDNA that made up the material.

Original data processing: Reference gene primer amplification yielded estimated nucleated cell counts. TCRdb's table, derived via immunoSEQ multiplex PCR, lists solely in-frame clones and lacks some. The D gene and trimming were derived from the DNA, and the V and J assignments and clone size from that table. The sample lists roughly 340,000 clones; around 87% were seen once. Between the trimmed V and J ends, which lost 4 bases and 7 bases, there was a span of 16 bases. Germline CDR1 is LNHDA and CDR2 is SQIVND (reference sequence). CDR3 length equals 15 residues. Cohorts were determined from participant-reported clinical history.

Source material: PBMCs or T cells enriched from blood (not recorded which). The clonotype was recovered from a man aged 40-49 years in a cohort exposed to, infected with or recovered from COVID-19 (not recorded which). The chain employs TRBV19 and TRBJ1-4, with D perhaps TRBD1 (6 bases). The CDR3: CASSTPRTVGEKLFF. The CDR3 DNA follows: TGTGCCAGTAGTACCCCGCGGACAGTCGGTGAAAAACTGTTTTTT.